One and the same sample provided the 12 T cell receptor beta chains below, sequenced in a study of blood T cells in healthy people across ages. Together with a sample-barcoded 5' primer, a J-beta primer mix was included in a second PCR lasting about 7 to 12 cycles. TCRdb processed the 5' RACE reads anew with MiXCR; each CDR3 protein has one entry. The sample has 800,000 to 950,000 distinct CDR3 sequences; approximately 32% are singletons. This sample also appeared in a second study, on T cells of mothers and their children.

Sequenced material: blood. The receptors derive from a woman in her thirties or forties in good health.

Ten or more counts support this clonotype. The CDR3 is CASSSTRARRDIQYF. The CDR3 coding sequence is TGTGCCAGCAGCTCGACCAGGGCCCGCCGGGACATTCAGTACTTC. The chain couples TRBV7-2 to TRBJ2-4; D possibly corresponds to TRBD1 (5 bases). This CDR3 comprises 15 residues. Trimming took 4 bases from V and 8 from J, leaving 18 bases between them. CDR1 and CDR2 from the germline V gene are SGHTA and FQGNSA.

Turning to this clonotype: The junction departs from germline at one end; a sequencing error may be responsible. CDR3 DNA: TGTGCCAGCAGTTTCCCGGTCACTGAAACTTTCTTT. The encoded protein is CASSFPVTETFF. The chain couples TRBV12-3 or TRBV12-4 to TRBJ1-1; unclear D gene. The CDR3 loop spans 12 amino acids.

This clonotype was picked up many times. The chain employs TRBV29-1 and TRBJ1-5; D is unresolved. V lost 4 bases and J 5 bases, leaving 9 bases between the germline ends. The CDR3 runs 12 residues. Germline CDR1 and CDR2: SQVTM and ANQGSEA. CDR3 nucleotide sequence: TGCAGCGTTGGAGGCGGAGATCAGCCCCAGCATTTT. Translation gives CSVGGGDQPQHF.

This clonotype appeared many times. The chain employs TRBV10-3 and TRBJ1-5; TRBD1 matches 7 bases. The trim removed 10 bases at V and 4 bases at J, leaving 7 bases unmatched. The CDR3 consists of 13 residues. Germline values: CDR1 ENHRY, CDR2 SYGVKD. CDR3 region: CATRQGPNQPQHF. CDR3 DNA: TGTGCCACTCGACAGGGACCAAATCAGCCCCAGCATTTT.

This clonotype was found a few times. The rearrangement joins TRBV2 to TRBJ2-1; 10 bases map to TRBD1. This CDR3 has 15 residues. The V and J ends lost 6 bases and 5 bases, in that order; junction bases with no gene match: 7. Germline CDR1 reads SNHLY; CDR2 reads FYNNEI. CDR3 nucleotide sequence: TGTGCCAGCAGGGTGGACAGGGGGTCCCACAATGAGCAGTTCTTC. Its protein product is CASRVDRGSHNEQFF.

This clonotype came up a few times. The V and J genes are TRBV6-5 and TRBJ1-5, with D unclear. V was cut by 0 bases and J by 4 bases, with 4 bases left in between. Germline CDR1 and CDR2: MNHEY and SVGAGI. The CDR3 sequence is 13 residues long. CDR3 loop: CASSYSVNQPQHF. Here the CDR3 DNA reads TGTGCCAGCAGTTACTCTGTAAATCAGCCCCAGCATTTT.

This clonotype came up a few times. The rearrangement uses TRBV6-4 and TRBJ1-1; D is unclear. The CDR3 extends over 10 amino acids. Trimming stripped 2 bases from V and 6 bases from J, with 1 base between. Germline V gives CDR1 MRHNA, CDR2 SNTAGT. This CDR3 is CASSDPEAFF. The CDR3, as DNA: TGTGCCAGCAGTGACCCTGAAGCTTTCTTT.

This clonotype was observed many times. The chain combines TRBV9 with TRBJ2-5; 7 positions agree with TRBD1. After removal of 3 bases from V and 1 base from J, the junction contained 6 bases not matched to a gene. From germline, CDR1 is SGDLS and CDR2 YYNGEE. CDR3 length: 15 amino acids. The CDR3 DNA is TGTGCCAGCAGCGGGGACAGTGGTCTCCAAGAGACCCAGTACTTC. The encoded protein is CASSGDSGLQETQYF.

This chain connects TRBV5-1 to TRBJ1-1; 8 nucleotides line up with TRBD1. Germline V gene data show CDR1 as SGHRS and CDR2 as YFSETQ. V lost 5 bases and J lost 6; bases outside the gene matches: 9. CDR3 length: 14 amino acids. Written as DNA, the CDR3 is TGCGCCAGCAGACCTAGACAGGGGAAGGCTGAAGCTTTCTTT. Translating it yields CASRPRQGKAEAFF.

The chain carries TRBV5-1 and TRBJ1-2, with 7 bases aligning to TRBD1. Germline trimming cut 4 bases from V and 3 bases from J; bases unmatched to any gene: 6. Germline V gene lookup returns CDR1 SGHRS and CDR2 YFSETQ. CDR3 length equals 14 residues. The CDR3 here is CASSPGQSHYGYTF. The CDR3 nucleotides are TGCGCCAGCAGCCCGGGACAGAGCCACTATGGCTACACCTTC.

The chain links TRBV4-1 to TRBJ2-7, with a weak D call TRBD1 (5 bases). With the DNA end fitting TRBJ2-4 better, the J assignment may be wrong. This CDR3 has 15 residues. Germline CDR1 MGHRA, CDR2 YSYEKL. CDR3 sequence reads: CASSGSEPGKNIQYF. CDR3 nucleotide sequence: TGCGCCAGCAGCGGAAGTGAGCCAGGGAAAAACATTCAGTACTTC.

This clonotype was observed many times. The chain has TRBV27 and TRBJ2-7; the D gene is possibly TRBD1 (6 bases). Looked up from germline, CDR1 is MNHEY and CDR2 is SMNVEV (reference sequence). The CDR3 consists of 18 residues. The V end was cut by 6 bases, the J end by 0 bases, with 24 bases between. The CDR3 spells CASRLRAGLRGISYEQYF. The CDR3 bases are TGTGCCAGCAGACTTAGGGCTGGCTTGAGGGGGATCTCCTACGAGCAGTACTTC.